This T cell receptor beta chain was obtained from a study of blood T cell repertoires in COVID-19. Germline V gene data show CDR1 as MNHNY and CDR2 as SVGAGI (reference sequence). The CDR3 length is 15 residues. V was pared by 5 bases and J by 7 bases, with 7 bases of the junction left unmatched. Here immunoSEQ multiplex PCR was the method, and the copy in TCRdb shows in-frame clones only, minus some. The repertoire consists of 200,000 to 300,000 clones, with 75% to 90% occurring once and the leading ten covering roughly 12%. Source material: peripheral blood. The origin of this receptor is a woman aged 55-69 years with active or convalescent COVID-19. The chain is built from TRBV6-6 and TRBJ2-2; TRBD1 aligns across 10 bases. DNA of the CDR3: TGTGCCAGCAGTAGTGGGACAGGGGAAAGCGGGGAGCTGTTTTTT. This sequence encodes CASSSGTGESGELFF.